This TCR beta chain comes out of a study of OX40 agonist ivuxolimab in advanced cancers. Only in-frame clones appear in the TCRdb table, and some are missing; sequencing was by immunoSEQ multiplex PCR. This table holds about 48,000 clones, 88% found once. V was shortened by 6 bases and J by 0 bases, with 12 bases between the two germline ends. The CDR3 contains 15 residues. Germline V gene data show CDR1 as SEHNR and CDR2 as FQNEAQ (reference sequence). This clonotype was obtained from an adult with an advanced solid tumor such as melanoma, head and neck, liver or kidney cancer. The rearrangement joins TRBV7-9 to TRBJ2-1; D is perhaps TRBD2 (6 bases). Source: CD4+ or CD8+ T cells sorted from blood, taken in a trial of the OX40 agonist ivuxolimab. The CDR3 nucleotides read TGTGCCAGCAGTTGGGACTTAAGCTCCTACAATGAGCAGTTCTTC. Its translation is CASSWDLSSYNEQFF. Based on the CDR3 plus reference TRBV7-9 and TRBJ2-1, the full variable domain is DTGVSQNPRHKITKRGQNVTFRCDPISEHNRLYWYRQTLGQGPEFLTYFQNEAQLEKSRLLSDRFSAERPKGSFSTLEIQRTEQGDSAMYLCASSWDLSSYNEQFFGPGTRLTVL.